Below, 6 T cell receptor beta chains from the same sample are listed, as sequenced in a study of blood T cell repertoires in COVID-19. Libraries were prepared by immunoSEQ multiplex PCR; TCRdb keeps only in-frame clonotypes and omits some of them. The sample consists of about 170,000 clones, roughly 89% of them appearing once. Sequencing was done on a sample of peripheral blood. Receptors originate from a man aged 18 to 30 with active or convalescent COVID-19.

This chain connects TRBV3-1 (or the pseudogene TRBV3-2) to TRBJ1-3; D is perhaps TRBD1 (5 bases). V shed 4 bases and J shed 0 bases, with 13 bases lying between them. Per the germline V gene, CDR1 is LGHDT and CDR2 is YNNKEL (reference sequence). CDR3 length: 16 amino acids. The CDR3 DNA sequence: TGTGCCAGCAGCCCCCGGCAGGGCTCCTCTGGAAACACCATATATTTT. It is translated as CASSPRQGSSGNTIYF.

This clone was detected a few times. This chain joins TRBV12-3 or TRBV12-4 and TRBJ2-2, with a weak D call TRBD1 (6 bases). V was pared by 7 bases and J by 7 bases, with 7 bases between. The CDR3 is 11 amino acids. CDR3: CASIGGGELFF. Here the CDR3 DNA reads TGTGCCAGCATAGGGGGCGGGGAGCTGTTTTTT.

The chain couples TRBV28 to TRBJ1-2, with TRBD1 as a possible D gene (6 bases). The germline V and J ends were trimmed by 4 bases and 2 bases, with 14 bases remaining between them. The CDR3 has 15 amino acids. Germline loops: CDR1 MDHEN, CDR2 SYDVKM. As DNA, the CDR3 is TGTGCCAGCAGTTGGGGGGGCGGGGAGAACTATGGCTACACCTTC. Its protein is CASSWGGGENYGYTF.

This sequence joins TRBV9 and TRBJ1-2; D is possibly TRBD1 (5 bases). Per the germline V gene, CDR1 is SGDLS and CDR2 is YYNGEE. With 0 bases removed from V and 7 bases from J, the gap between germline ends came to 7 bases. CDR3 length: 12 residues. CDR3 coding DNA: TGTGCCAGCAGCGTAGCGGGGGGTGGCTACACCTTC. This sequence encodes CASSVAGGGYTF.

This clone was counted once. The chain uses TRBV9 and TRBJ1-1, with D perhaps matching TRBD1 (5 bases). The CDR3 covers 15 residues. Trimming took 4 bases from V and 1 from J, leaving 14 bases between them. Germline-derived CDR1 and CDR2 are SGDLS and YYNGEE. CDR3 loop: CASSPRDSRNTEAFF. The CDR3 bases are TGTGCCAGCAGCCCCCGGGACTCACGGAACACTGAAGCTTTCTTT. Full variable domain (rest looked up from reference TRBV9 and TRBJ1-1): DSGVTQTPKHLITATGQRVTLRCSPRSGDLSVYWYQQSLDQGLQFLIQYYNGEERAKGNILERFSAQQFPDLHSELNLSSLELGDSALYFCASSPRDSRNTEAFFGQGTRLTVV.

V is TRBV10-3 and J is TRBJ1-1; tentatively, D is TRBD1 (5 bases). The CDR3 is 14 amino acids. Trimming pared 11 bases from V and 2 bases from J, leaving 18 bases between. Germline CDR1 is ENHRY and CDR2 is SYGVKD. CDR3 DNA: TGTGCCCTCCACGAGACAGTAGGCAACACTGAAGCTTTCTTT. This gives the protein CALHETVGNTEAFF.